This TCR beta chain was identified in a study of vaccination and CD4 T cells after COVID-19. Across the study: Four females and six males made up the convalescents, two of whom were Hispanic. The authors used overlapping spike peptides from SARS-CoV-2, HCoV-NL63, HCoV-OC43 and HCoV-229E to stimulate cells.

Cultured CD4+ T cell DNA underwent sequencing with the Oncomine TCR Beta short-read assay. Using its own MiXCR run on the PCR reads, TCRdb lists one record per CDR3 protein. There are under 20,000 distinct CDR3 sequences in the sample; about three fifths occur only once, and 8% to 13% lies in the top ten. Treatment in this sample: approximately 10-day PBMC culture with coronavirus spike peptide pools or control peptides (ViraFEST assay). In regard to this clonotype: Its cognate antigen is unknown.

The CDR3 is made up of 14 amino acids. V was pared by 3 bases and J by 12 bases, with 12 bases of the junction left unmatched. Germline V gene lookup returns CDR1 DFQATT and CDR2 SNEGSKA (reference sequence). This sequence originates from a human donor who had recovered from COVID-19. The V call is TRBV20-1, the J call TRBJ1-4; 8 bases map to TRBD1. Input material: CD4+ T cells from blood, cultured in vitro. The CDR3 DNA follows: TGCAGTGCTAGTACCCGACAGGGGAACTTGGAACTGTTTTTT. It codes for CSASTRQGNLELFF.